These 20 T cell receptor beta chains originate from one sample sequenced in a study of OX40 agonist ivuxolimab in advanced cancers. Clones were sequenced by immunoSEQ multiplex PCR, and TCRdb holds only the in-frame ones, with some missing. This table has tens of thousands of clones, roughly nine tenths appearing once. The sequencing here drew on CD4+ or CD8+ T cells sorted from blood, taken in a trial of the OX40 agonist ivuxolimab. Source of these receptors: an adult with an advanced solid tumor such as melanoma, head and neck, liver or kidney cancer.

V and J are TRBV4-1 and TRBJ1-1, with 7 bases fitting TRBD1. The length of the CDR3 is 14 residues. V lost 3 bases and J lost 4; bases outside the gene matches: 5. The germline V gene encodes CDR1 MGHRA and CDR2 YSYEKL. CDR3 sequence (DNA): TGCGCCAGCAGCCAGGAGTCAGGGGGCACTGAAGCTTTCTTT. Translated: CASSQESGGTEAFF.

The CDR3: CASSPSGRSYEQYF. Here the CDR3 DNA reads TGTGCCAGCAGCCCTAGCGGGCGCTCCTACGAGCAGTACTTC. The V gene is TRBV7-6, the J gene TRBJ2-7; 8 bases line up with TRBD2. Trimming cost V 5 bases and J 0 bases; bases outside gene matches: 3. CDR1 and CDR2 (germline): SGHVS, FNYEAQ. The CDR3 consists of 14 residues.

The chain joins TRBV7-9 to TRBJ1-4; possibly TRBD1 for D (6 bases). Looked up from germline, CDR1 is SEHNR and CDR2 is FQNEAQ (reference sequence). The CDR3 has 17 amino acids. V was shortened by 4 bases and J by 3 bases, with 18 bases between the two germline ends. As DNA, the CDR3 is TGTGCCAGCAGCTCCTCACAGGGTCGGGACCCTAATGAAAAACTGTTTTTT. This encodes CASSSSQGRDPNEKLFF.

J is TRBJ2-7 and V is TRBV6-6; the D gene could be TRBD1 or TRBD2 (5 bases each). The CDR3 is 13 residues long. Germline CDR1 reads MNHNY; CDR2 reads SVGAGI (reference sequence). Trimming removed 4 bases from V and 3 bases from J, with 10 bases in between. The CDR3 DNA reads TGTGCCAGCAGTTGGGACGGATACTACGAGCAGTACGTC. It codes for CASSWDGYYEQYV.

The chain is built from TRBV7-2 and TRBJ2-5; D is ambiguous. V lost 2 bases, J lost 2 bases, and 15 bases lay in between. This CDR3 comprises 16 residues. Looked up from germline, CDR1 is SGHTA and CDR2 is FQGNSA. The CDR3, as DNA: TGTGCCAGCAGCTTAAGGCCCCCCTACGAACAAGAGACCCAGTACTTC. Amino acid sequence: CASSLRPPYEQETQYF.

V gene TRBV6-5 combines with J gene TRBJ2-1, with TRBD2 identical over 12 bases. Losses at the gene ends were 6 bases for V and 9 bases for J; bases not matched to a gene: 9. The CDR3 sequence is 15 residues long. CDR1 is MNHEY, CDR2 SVGAGI, per germline. CDR3 sequence reads: CASRFTSGGLVEQFF. The DNA of the CDR3 is TGTGCCAGCAGGTTCACTAGCGGGGGGCTGGTTGAGCAGTTCTTC.

The rearrangement links TRBV27 to TRBJ2-3, with TRBD2 as a possible D gene (7 bases). The CDR3 covers 15 residues. Germline CDR1 is MNHEY and CDR2 is SMNVEV (reference sequence). Trimming removed 0 bases at V and 4 bases at J, with 11 bases between. The CDR3 sequence is CASSLSAGAADTQYF. As DNA, the CDR3 is TGTGCCAGCAGTTTATCGGCGGGGGCGGCAGATACGCAGTATTTT.

This chain uses TRBV6-4 with TRBJ2-3, with 9 bases aligning to TRBD2. V lost 0 bases and J lost 4; bases outside the gene matches: 2. The CDR3 runs 15 residues. Germline V gene data show CDR1 as MRHNA and CDR2 as SNTAGT. CDR3 sequence: CASSDSAGGADTQYF. CDR3 bases: TGTGCCAGCAGTGACTCTGCGGGGGGGGCAGATACGCAGTATTTT.

The rearrangement uses TRBV12-5 and TRBJ2-1; D is perhaps TRBD2 (5 bases). This CDR3 has 15 residues. In germline, CDR1 is LGHNT, CDR2 FRNRAP. Trimming left V 1 base short and J 10 bases short, with 17 bases between. CDR3 amino acids: CASGLAASWEYEQFF. CDR3 coding DNA: TGTGCTAGTGGTTTGGCCGCGTCGTGGGAGTACGAGCAGTTCTTC.

Concerning this clone itself: Other DNA sequences in the same sample also yield this CDR3. This rearrangement joins TRBV11-2 to TRBJ2-2; D perhaps matches TRBD2 (7 bases). The CDR3 loop spans 15 amino acids. Looked up from germline, CDR1 is SGHAT and CDR2 is FQNNGV. The ends were cut back, 4 bases at V and 6 bases at J, with 15 bases in the middle. CDR3 in amino acids: CASSSTGGDAGELFF. The CDR3 region has the DNA TGTGCCAGCAGCTCCACGGGGGGCGACGCCGGGGAGCTGTTTTTT.

The chain joins TRBV27 to TRBJ2-1, with TRBD2 matching 14 bases. Unmatched junction bases numbered 3, after V lost 5 bases and J lost 0 bases. Germline CDR1 reads MNHEY; CDR2 reads SMNVEV (reference sequence). CDR3 length: 17 residues. For the CDR3, the DNA is TGTGCCAGCAGTCCAGGGACTAGCGGGAGCTCCTACAATGAGCAGTTCTTC. Residues: CASSPGTSGSSYNEQFF.

V and J are TRBV7-9 and TRBJ2-5; the match to TRBD2 covers 14 bases. This CDR3 is 17 amino acids long. CDR1 is SEHNR and CDR2 is FQNEAQ in the germline V gene (reference sequence). Trimming removed 3 bases from V and 2 bases from J; junction bases left unmatched: 5. The CDR3 coding sequence is TGTGCCAGCAGCTTCCTGGGACTAGCGGGGGATCAAGAGACCCAGTACTTC. It yields the protein CASSFLGLAGDQETQYF.

V gene TRBV27 combines with J gene TRBJ2-1, with TRBD1 matching 9 bases. Germline lookup yields CDR1 MNHEY and CDR2 SMNVEV (reference sequence). The CDR3 is made up of 15 amino acids. After removal of 5 bases from V and 8 bases from J, the junction contained 10 bases not matched to a gene. The CDR3 reads CASSLPGQGLDEQFF. CDR3 sequence (DNA): TGTGCCAGCAGTCTACCGGGACAGGGTTTGGATGAGCAGTTCTTC.

The J gene is TRBJ1-2, the V gene TRBV13; D is perhaps TRBD1 (6 bases). Looked up from germline, CDR1 is PRHDT and CDR2 is FYEKMQ (reference sequence). This CDR3 spans 15 amino acids. Trimming pared 3 bases from V and 3 bases from J, leaving 14 bases between. CDR3 sequence: CASSFNRATYYGYTF. The CDR3 region has the DNA TGTGCCAGCAGCTTTAACAGGGCTACCTACTATGGCTACACCTTC.

The chain employs TRBV13 and TRBJ2-3, with TRBD2 matching 14 bases. Germline CDR1 is PRHDT and CDR2 is FYEKMQ (reference sequence). After removal of 5 bases from V and 8 bases from J, the junction contained 6 bases not matched to a gene. The CDR3 has 15 amino acids. CDR3 amino acids: CASSPRTSGRITQYF. As DNA, the CDR3 is TGTGCCAGCAGCCCTAGGACTAGCGGGAGGATTACGCAGTATTTT.

In nucleotides, the CDR3 is TGTGCCAGCGCCGAAATAGCGGGGGCCGACTACGAGCAGTACGTC. Translating gives CASAEIAGADYEQYV. The chain uses TRBV5-6 and TRBJ2-7; 9 bases are shared with TRBD2. The germline V gene has CDR1 SGHDT and CDR2 YYEEEE. The trim removed 7 bases at V and 3 bases at J, leaving 11 bases unmatched. The CDR3 runs 15 residues.

This chain connects TRBV7-9 to TRBJ2-5, with 9 nucleotides matching TRBD2. V gave up 0 bases and J gave up 0 bases; unmatched junction bases: 2. In germline, CDR1 is SEHNR, CDR2 FQNEAQ (reference sequence). This CDR3 is 16 amino acids long. The CDR3 DNA reads as TGTGCCAGCAGCTTAGCGCGGACTAGCGACCAAGAGACCCAGTACTTC. This gives the protein CASSLARTSDQETQYF.

The gene calls are TRBV27 and TRBJ1-4, with 8 bases aligning to TRBD1. The germline V gene has CDR1 MNHEY and CDR2 SMNVEV (reference sequence). The CDR3 extends over 15 amino acids. The ends lost 5 bases at V and 6 bases at J; junction bases unmatched: 8. CDR3 sequence: CASSPDRGGYEKLFF. In nucleotides, the CDR3 is TGTGCCAGCAGTCCAGACAGGGGCGGGTATGAAAAACTGTTTTTT. Combining the CDR3 with reference TRBV27 and TRBJ1-4 gives the whole variable domain EAQVTQNPRYLITVTGKKLTVTCSQNMNHEYMSWYRQDPGLGLRQIYYSMNVEVTDKGDVPEGYKVSRKEKRNFPLILESPSPNQTSLYFCASSPDRGGYEKLFFGSGTQLSVL.

J is TRBJ2-1 and V is TRBV7-2; 8 bases agree with TRBD2. Germline lookup yields CDR1 SGHTA and CDR2 FQGNSA. Unmatched junction bases numbered 17, after V lost 5 bases and J lost 8 bases. The CDR3 consists of 17 residues. The chain's CDR3 is CASSILPGLEGEDEQFF. The CDR3 DNA reads TGTGCCAGCAGCATCCTCCCGGGACTAGAGGGGGAGGATGAGCAGTTCTTC. The whole variable domain, remainder taken from reference TRBV7-2 and TRBJ2-1, is GAGVSQSPSNKVTEKGKDVELRCDPISGHTALYWYRQSLGQGLEFLIYFQGNSAPDKSGLPSDRFSAERTGGSVSTLTIQRTQQEDSAVYLCASSILPGLEGEDEQFFGPGTRLTVL.

The rearrangement joins TRBV6-5 to TRBJ2-3; 7 bases are a match to TRBD1. The V segment lost 6 bases and the J segment 1 base; nucleotides outside the gene matches: 7. This CDR3 is 15 amino acids long. Per germline, CDR1 MNHEY and CDR2 SVGAGI. The CDR3 protein is CASSSGTVRTDTQYF. The CDR3 DNA reads TGTGCCAGCAGCTCTGGGACAGTCCGCACAGATACGCAGTATTTT.